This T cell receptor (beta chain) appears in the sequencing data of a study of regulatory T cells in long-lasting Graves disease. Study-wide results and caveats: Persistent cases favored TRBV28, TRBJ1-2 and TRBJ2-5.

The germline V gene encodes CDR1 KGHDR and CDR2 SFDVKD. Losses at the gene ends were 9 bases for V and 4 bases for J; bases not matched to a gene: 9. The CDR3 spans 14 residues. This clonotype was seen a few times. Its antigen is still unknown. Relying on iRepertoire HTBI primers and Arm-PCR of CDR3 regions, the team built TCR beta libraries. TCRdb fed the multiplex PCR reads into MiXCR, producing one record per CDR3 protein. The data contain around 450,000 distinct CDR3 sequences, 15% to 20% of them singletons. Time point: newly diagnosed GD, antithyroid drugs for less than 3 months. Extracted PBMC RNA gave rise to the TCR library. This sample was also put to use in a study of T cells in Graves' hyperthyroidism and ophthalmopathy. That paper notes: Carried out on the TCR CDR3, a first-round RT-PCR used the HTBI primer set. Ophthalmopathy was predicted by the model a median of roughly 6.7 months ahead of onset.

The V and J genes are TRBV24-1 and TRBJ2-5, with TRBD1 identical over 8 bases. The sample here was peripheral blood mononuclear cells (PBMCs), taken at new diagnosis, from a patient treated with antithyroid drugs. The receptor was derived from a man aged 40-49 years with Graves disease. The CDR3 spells CATSRQGAGETQYF. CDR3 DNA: TGTGCCACCTCCCGGCAGGGGGCAGGAGAGACCCAGTACTTC.